This T cell receptor (beta chain) originates from a study of T cells after posttransplantation cyclophosphamide. In the case of this clone: Its antigen is not known.

Study-level results: Later blood repertoires were often dominated by clones from the donor CD8+ memory compartment. TRB clonality was highly associated with recipient CMV seropositivity and reactivation. TRB overlap between skin or GI tissue T cells and blood was limited.

The CDR3 contains 16 residues. The trim removed 2 bases at V and 1 base at J, leaving 7 bases unmatched. Looked up from germline, CDR1 is SGHRS and CDR2 is YFSETQ. Cyclophosphamide on days +3 and +4 followed busulfan-fludarabine conditioning and a marrow graft. Clones were read by immunoSEQ multiplex PCR, and TCRdb kept only the in-frame ones, dropping some. The table has about 12,000 clones, roughly 1.9% seen once; the top ten hold around 15%. This receptor was identified in a male patient in his 30s who received an allogeneic stem cell transplant from a related donor, was CMV-positive, and had no GVHD. Some of the T cells may derive from the graft donor. Sequences were derived from PBMCs, sampled after allogeneic stem cell transplant with posttransplant cyclophosphamide. The chain has TRBV5-1 and TRBJ2-3; TRBD1 matches at 7 bases. In DNA form, the CDR3 reads TGCGCCAGCAGCTTTGCAAGGACAGGTCGCACAGATACGCAGTATTTT. This encodes CASSFARTGRTDTQYF.